This T cell receptor beta chain was sequenced for a study of beta chain features in type 1 diabetes (dated by TCRdb to about 2018). For the study in its entirety: Patients and healthy donors did not differ in mean age, gender distribution, total cell number or subset yield. Across all samples, almost 110 million sorted cells were examined, and cell number per subset correlated strongly with RNA yield. In the study, recently diagnosed type 1 diabetes patients and matched healthy donors were compared on the TCRB repertoires of their sorted circulating CD4+ T cell subsets. Naive and central memory subsets were obtained from all 30 or so donors, but regulatory and stem cell-like memory subsets were isolated from only 8 patients and 8 healthy donors.

The entire amount of isolated RNA was reverse transcribed using the High Capacity cDNA Reverse Transcription Kit, so the sequenced TCRB transcripts were expressed ones. Naive, central memory and regulatory T cell samples underwent deep immunoSEQ sequencing, averaging about 3.57 million total reads per sample. After sorted cells were lysed in RLT buffer, RNA was extracted with DNase-treated RNeasy Micro or Mini kits, with the choice depending on cell number. To prevent cross-contamination, each cell subset was processed individually, whereas patient and healthy donor samples were processed jointly. TCRB sequences were amplified from cDNA with the immunoSEQ multiplex PCR, producing 87-bp fragments spanning the CDR3 region. Amplicons were sequenced on the Illumina HiSeq platform. As for the authors' bioinformatics: PCR bias was computationally corrected using synthetic template baselines, reads within Hamming distance 2 were collapsed, and singletons that could not be merged were discarded. Reads were aligned to IMGT to assign V, D and J genes, CDR3 length, and insertions or deletions at six rearrangement sites. Clonotype counts were normalized to sorted cell number within each subset before computing true diversity and Gini coefficients with the tcR R package. Repertoire sharing was quantified using the overlap coefficient calculated on TCRB nucleotide sequences. Out-of-frame TCRB sequences from naive cells were analyzed to stand in for the pre-selection repertoire. Entries here come from immuneACCESS through TCRdb and include only in-frame sequences with V and J called. Some clones fail to appear in such tables; in the studies checked, an unresolved V gene covers under half of the shortfall, and the cause of the remainder is unknown. D and trimming were read from the DNA, whereas the V and J calls and clone size are those reported in that table. This sample lists 350,000 to 450,000 clones; about 15% were detected once. The ten largest account for roughly 0.04% of the sample.

This clone occurred a few times. Its antigen target is currently unknown. No base quality values were provided; no much bigger clone lies one nucleotide off. CDR1 and CDR2 (MNHEY, SVGAGI) derive from the germline V gene. The CDR3 covers 14 residues, taking in both the cysteine and the valine. Only the CDR3 region is kept as DNA, spanning 42 bases read in frame from base 1. The germline ends are 9 bases apart after V is trimmed by 0 bases and J by 3 bases. What the authors observed across the whole study: Because small numbers of individuals were included in the HLA sub-analyses, any influence of HLA type on TCRB rearrangement was left unresolved. The naive, central memory and regulatory TCRB repertoires appeared to resemble one another more closely among patients than among healthy donors. PCR might favor shorter templates, but patient and control samples were amplified and corrected together, so any skew would affect both groups equally. Patients with type 1 diabetes made fewer insertions and deleted more nucleotides at VDJ recombination sites, implying thymic rearrangement abnormalities. In all four CD4+ subsets, TCRB CDR3 length was moderately but significantly shorter in type 1 diabetes patients. Sequencing cDNA rather than genomic DNA could over-represent highly expressing activated cells, although activation and CD3 levels did not differ between groups.

A single peripheral blood draw of about 116 mL on average was collected from each donor into heparinised tubes. Using a panel that included CD45RO, CCR7, CD25, CD127, CD95 and CD27, naive, central memory, regulatory and stem cell-like memory CD4+ T cells were sorted on a BD FACSAria II. All sorted populations exceeded 98% purity. PBMCs were separated immediately by Lymphoprep density gradient centrifugation and were stained directly, without being cultured. To minimize batch effects, samples were stained and sorted in pairs, one healthy donor with one patient per experiment. The receptor was isolated from a young man in good health. The specimen sequenced was naive CD4+ T cells from blood. The cell subset or site tag for this specimen amounts to: true naive CD4+ T cells. The sequence joins TRBV6-5 to TRBJ2-7; TRBD1 could be the D gene, as 5 bases match. In nucleotides, the sequence is TGTGCCAGCAGTTACTCGACAGAAGGCTACGAGCAGTACGTC. Translated, it reads CASSYSTEGYEQYV.